These 14 T cell receptor beta chains originate from one sample sequenced in a study of blood T cell repertoires in COVID-19. Assay used: immunoSEQ multiplex PCR; TCRdb lists only in-frame clones, some missing. The sample consists of about 400,000 clones, about 87% of them appearing once. The specimen was peripheral blood. The receptor source for this set is a human donor in a cohort sampled during active COVID-19.

This clone came up once. V and J are TRBV19 and TRBJ2-2; a weak D match, TRBD2 (5 bases). Germline CDR1 and CDR2: LNHDA and SQIVND (reference sequence). This CDR3 is 14 amino acids long. With 5 bases removed from V and 1 base from J, the gap between germline ends came to 8 bases. As DNA, the CDR3 is TGTGCCAGTAGTCACGGGGAGAACACCGGGGAGCTGTTTTTT. Its protein is CASSHGENTGELFF.

The chain is built from TRBV30 and TRBJ1-1; D is ambiguous. CDR1 and CDR2 from the germline V gene are GTSNPN and SVGIG (reference sequence). Trimming pared 0 bases from V and 6 bases from J, leaving 14 bases between. This CDR3 is 14 amino acids long. CDR3: CAWSVLNREPEAFF. The CDR3 region has the DNA TGTGCCTGGAGTGTTCTTAATCGGGAGCCTGAAGCTTTCTTT.

This clone was counted between two and nine times. The rearrangement uses TRBV10-1 and TRBJ2-1, with 9 bases lining up with TRBD2. Unmatched junction bases numbered 10, after V lost 5 bases and J lost 5 bases. The CDR3 spans 16 residues. Germline V gives CDR1 WNHNN, CDR2 SYGVQD (reference sequence). CDR3 protein: CASSPSGEGFDNEQFF. The CDR3, as DNA: TGCGCCAGCAGTCCTAGCGGGGAGGGCTTCGACAATGAGCAGTTCTTC.

V and J are TRBV6-5 and TRBJ1-1; TRBD1 agrees at 7 bases. The CDR3 extends over 14 amino acids. V dropped 6 bases and J dropped 1; count of bases not matched to a gene: 5. Looked up from germline, CDR1 is MNHEY and CDR2 is SVGAGI. CDR3 DNA: TGTGCCAGCAGGATAGGGGGCCGGAACACTGAAGCTTTCTTT. Protein: CASRIGGRNTEAFF.

This clone was picked up one time. The rearrangement uses TRBV5-6 and TRBJ2-1; 7 bases map to TRBD2. Losses at the gene ends were 1 base for V and 7 bases for J; bases not matched to a gene: 11. Germline V lookup: CDR1 SGHDT, CDR2 YYEEEE. The CDR3 runs 16 residues. As DNA, the CDR3 is TGTGCCAGCAGCTTGCTCGGCCAGCGGGGCAGGAATGAGCAGTTCTTC. Its protein product is CASSLLGQRGRNEQFF.

The chain combines TRBV9 with TRBJ2-2; perhaps TRBD2 as D (6 bases). Trimming cost V 0 bases and J 3 bases, with 9 bases left between them. The CDR3 has 15 residues. Germline loops: CDR1 SGDLS, CDR2 YYNGEE. DNA of the CDR3: TGTGCCAGCAGCGTAGTAGCGGATGACACCGGGGAGCTGTTTTTT. Amino acid sequence: CASSVVADDTGELFF.

V and J are TRBV5-4 and TRBJ2-3, with 9 bases fitting TRBD1. Trimming at V came to 2 bases and at J to 3 bases, leaving 4 bases not matched to a gene. Germline V gene sequence: CDR1 SGHNT, CDR2 YYREEE (reference sequence). The CDR3 runs to 15 residues. The CDR3 region is CASSFPTGGTDTQYF. CDR3 in DNA: TGTGCCAGCAGCTTTCCGACAGGGGGTACAGATACGCAGTATTTT.

This chain uses TRBV3-1 (or the pseudogene TRBV3-2) with TRBJ2-1, with 10 positions matching TRBD2. The CDR3 has 17 amino acids. CDR1 is LGHDT, CDR2 YNNKEL, per germline (reference sequence). V gave up 4 bases and J gave up 0 bases; unmatched junction bases: 6. The CDR3 reads CASSLGLASSSYNEQFF. The CDR3 DNA is TGTGCCAGCAGCCTGGGACTAGCGTCTAGCTCCTACAATGAGCAGTTCTTC.

The CDR3 here is CAWGARGGYYSNQPQHF. CDR3 sequence (DNA): TGTGCCTGGGGGGCAAGGGGCGGATACTATAGCAATCAGCCCCAGCATTTT. The chain has TRBV30 and TRBJ1-5; possibly TRBD1 for D (5 bases). The CDR3 extends over 17 amino acids. Germline V lookup: CDR1 GTSNPN, CDR2 SVGIG (reference sequence). The V end was cut by 5 bases, the J end by 0 bases, with 20 bases between.

The chain combines TRBV3-1 (or the pseudogene TRBV3-2) with TRBJ1-2; D uncertain. The CDR3 runs to 15 residues. The V gene's germline CDR1 is LGHDT and CDR2 YNNKEL (reference sequence). The V and J ends lost 0 bases and 8 bases respectively, with 16 bases between them. For the CDR3, the DNA is TGTGCCAGCAGCCAAGATGCCGGGGAGCCTGGGGGCTACACCTTC. Residues: CASSQDAGEPGGYTF.

This clone was counted a few times. V gene TRBV30 combines with J gene TRBJ2-7; perhaps TRBD2 as D (6 bases). The CDR3 runs 14 residues. Germline V gene sequence: CDR1 GTSNPN, CDR2 SVGIG (reference sequence). V was shortened by 3 bases and J by 0 bases, with 12 bases between the two germline ends. CDR3 protein: CAWSDLGGSYEQYF. In nucleotides, the CDR3 is TGTGCCTGGAGCGACCTGGGGGGCTCCTACGAGCAGTACTTC.

The chain joins TRBV6-5 to TRBJ1-6; TRBD1 is a possible D gene (5 bases). V lost 4 bases, J lost 13 bases, and 11 bases lay in between. The CDR3 sequence is 12 residues long. The V gene's germline CDR1 is MNHEY and CDR2 SVGAGI. CDR3 amino acids: CASSSQGGPLHF. CDR3 nucleotide sequence: TGTGCCAGCAGTTCGCAGGGAGGGCCCCTCCACTTT.

The chain joins TRBV3-1 (or the pseudogene TRBV3-2) to TRBJ2-5; D gene uncertain. The germline V gene encodes CDR1 LGHDT and CDR2 YNNKEL (reference sequence). This CDR3 is 15 amino acids long. The V end lost 0 bases, the J end lost 4 bases, and 12 bases lay between the germline ends. Here the CDR3 DNA reads TGTGCCAGCAGCCAAGAGAGCCTCCATGGAGAGACCCAGTACTTC. This encodes CASSQESLHGETQYF.

This rearrangement joins TRBV6-5 to TRBJ2-1, with D perhaps matching TRBD2 (6 bases). This CDR3 is 14 amino acids long. V lost 5 bases to trimming and J lost 8 bases, with 16 bases between them. The germline gives CDR1 MNHEY, CDR2 SVGAGI. CDR3 bases: TGTGCCAGCAGTCCCGGGACTGGCAATCATGAGCAGTTCTTC. Translated, it gives CASSPGTGNHEQFF.